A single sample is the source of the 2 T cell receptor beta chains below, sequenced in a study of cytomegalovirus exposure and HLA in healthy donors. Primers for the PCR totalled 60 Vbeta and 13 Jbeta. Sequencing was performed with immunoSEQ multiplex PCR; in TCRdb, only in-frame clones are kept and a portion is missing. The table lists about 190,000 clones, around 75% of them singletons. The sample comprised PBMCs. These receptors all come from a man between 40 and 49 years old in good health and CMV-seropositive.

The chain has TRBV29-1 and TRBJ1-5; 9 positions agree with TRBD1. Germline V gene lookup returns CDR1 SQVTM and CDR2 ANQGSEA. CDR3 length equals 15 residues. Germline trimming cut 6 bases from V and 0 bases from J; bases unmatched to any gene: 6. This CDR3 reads CSVGQGGDSNQPQHF. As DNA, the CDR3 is TGCAGCGTGGGACAGGGAGGAGATAGCAATCAGCCCCAGCATTTT.

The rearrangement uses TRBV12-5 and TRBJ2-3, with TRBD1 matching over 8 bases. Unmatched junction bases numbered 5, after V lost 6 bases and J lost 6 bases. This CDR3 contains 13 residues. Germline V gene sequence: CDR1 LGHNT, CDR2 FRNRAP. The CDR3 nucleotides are TGTGCTAGTGGGGACAGGGCGGAGGATACGCAGTATTTT. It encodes CASGDRAEDTQYF.